A single sample gave rise to the 21 T cell receptor beta chains below, sequenced in a study of blood T cell repertoires in COVID-19. Measured with immunoSEQ multiplex PCR; TCRdb has only the in-frame clones, and not every one. The profile shows 200,000 to 250,000 clones, 85% to 90% of them singletons. Sequencing was performed on PBMCs or T cells enriched from blood (not recorded which). These receptor sequences come from a man younger than 45 who had been exposed to COVID-19.

The CDR3 coding sequence is TGCGCCAGCAGCCCGGACGGAGGGCATCAGCCCCAGCATTTT. Its protein is CASSPDGGHQPQHF. The genes are TRBV5-1 and TRBJ1-5, with no clear D. The germline V gene encodes CDR1 SGHRS and CDR2 YFSETQ. The CDR3 has 14 residues. Between the trimmed V and J ends, which lost 4 bases and 5 bases, there was a span of 13 bases.

V usage is TRBV7-2 and J usage is TRBJ1-5; TRBD1 matches 8 bases. Germline V lookup: CDR1 SGHTA, CDR2 FQGNSA. The CDR3 has 15 residues. J lost 4 bases, V lost 5 bases, and 7 bases had no gene match. This chain's CDR3 is CASSHQGAINQPQHF. Written as DNA, the CDR3 is TGTGCCAGCAGCCACCAGGGGGCGATTAATCAGCCCCAGCATTTT.

This clone was found a few times. The chain combines TRBV5-1 with TRBJ1-4; tentative D call: TRBD1 (5 bases). The germline gives CDR1 SGHRS, CDR2 YFSETQ. V was trimmed by 8 bases and J by 8 bases, leaving 16 bases between them. CDR3 size: 13 residues. This CDR3 reads CASSGEVGEKLFF. The CDR3 nucleotides are TGCGCCAGTTCGGGGGAAGTTGGCGAAAAACTGTTTTTT.

This clone was observed once. The chain joins TRBV3-1 (or the pseudogene TRBV3-2) to TRBJ1-1; no clear D gene. Germline V gene data show CDR1 as LGHDT and CDR2 as YNNKEL (reference sequence). Trimming shortened V by 1 base and J by 1 base, and 4 bases separated the two germline ends. This CDR3 is 13 amino acids long. The CDR3 nucleotides read TGTGCCAGCAGCCAAGTACAGAACACTGAAGCTTTCTTT. It specifies CASSQVQNTEAFF.

This chain's CDR3 is CASSPEAVYSGNTIYF. Here the CDR3 DNA reads TGTGCCAGCTCACCAGAGGCGGTATACTCTGGAAACACCATATATTTT. The gene calls are TRBV18 and TRBJ1-3, with D hard to call. The germline CDR1 and CDR2 sequences are KGHSH and LQKENI. V shed 2 bases and J shed 0 bases, with 11 bases lying between them. The CDR3 covers 16 residues.

The chain combines TRBV11-2 with TRBJ1-2; TRBD1 agrees at 10 bases. Looked up from germline, CDR1 is SGHAT and CDR2 is FQNNGV. With 3 bases clipped from V and 5 bases from J, the junction kept 3 bases outside the gene matches. This CDR3 has 14 residues. The CDR3 DNA reads TGTGCCAGCAGCTTGACAGGGGGCCATTATGGCTACACCTTC. Translation gives CASSLTGGHYGYTF. The whole variable domain, filled in from reference TRBV11-2 and TRBJ1-2, reads EAGVAQSPRYKIIEKRQSVAFWCNPISGHATLYWYQQILGQGPKLLIQFQNNGVVDDSQLPKDRFSAERLKGVDSTLKIQPAKLEDSAVYLCASSLTGGHYGYTFGSGTRLTVV.

The chain is built from TRBV12-3 or TRBV12-4 and TRBJ2-1; no firm D call. Trimming stripped 5 bases from V and 5 bases from J, with 10 bases between. CDR3 length: 13 amino acids. CDR3 protein: CASSSSTDNEQFF. DNA of the CDR3: TGTGCCAGCAGTAGTAGTACCGACAATGAGCAGTTCTTC.

V is TRBV19 and J is TRBJ1-5; D is undetermined. V lost 7 bases, J lost 4 bases, and 17 bases lay in between. The germline V gene encodes CDR1 LNHDA and CDR2 SQIVND (reference sequence). The CDR3 runs 15 residues. The CDR3 region is CASTPGAGRNQPQHF. The CDR3 coding sequence is TGTGCCAGTACCCCAGGCGCGGGGAGGAATCAGCCCCAGCATTTT.

The chain recombines TRBV20-1 with TRBJ2-3; 11 bases agree with TRBD2. Germline trimming cut 3 bases from V and 2 bases from J; bases unmatched to any gene: 13. CDR3 length: 18 amino acids. Looked up from germline, CDR1 is DFQATT and CDR2 is SNEGSKA (reference sequence). The DNA of the CDR3 is TGCAGTGCTAGTAGCGGGGGGGAAGACATAATCAACACAGATACGCAGTATTTT. This codes for CSASSGGEDIINTDTQYF.

The rearrangement joins TRBV4-2 to TRBJ2-3; tentatively, D is TRBD2 (5 bases). Trimming shortened V by 4 bases and J by 4 bases, and 15 bases separated the two germline ends. Germline V lookup: CDR1 LGHNA, CDR2 YNFKEQ. The CDR3 loop spans 15 amino acids. For the CDR3, the DNA is TGTGCCAGCAGCCCATCGGGCCTGGAGGCAGATACGCAGTATTTT. This translates into CASSPSGLEADTQYF.

By share of the sample, this clone is medium-sized. The CDR3: CASSPRNYGYTF. Here the CDR3 DNA reads TGTGCCAGCAGTCCTCGGAACTATGGCTACACCTTC. The V gene is TRBV12-3 or TRBV12-4, the J gene TRBJ1-2; no firm D call. The CDR3 sequence is 12 residues long. Trimming took off 5 bases at V and 2 bases at J, with 6 bases between the two ends.

This chain connects TRBV6-7 to TRBJ2-7; D is possibly TRBD1 (6 bases). TRBV6-7 is an open reading frame whose function is uncertain. V lost 7 bases and J 2 bases, leaving 18 bases between the germline ends. This CDR3 contains 15 residues. The CDR3 sequence: CASILQGTYTYEQYF. CDR3 bases: TGTGCCAGCATTTTACAGGGCACCTATACCTACGAGCAGTACTTC.

The V gene is TRBV3-1 (or the pseudogene TRBV3-2), the J gene TRBJ2-5, with TRBD2 identical over 9 bases. After removal of 4 bases from V and 2 bases from J, the junction contained 8 bases not matched to a gene. CDR3 length: 16 residues. Germline values: CDR1 LGHDT, CDR2 YNNKEL (reference sequence). The DNA of the CDR3 is TGTGCCAGCAGCCCTAACGCTGCGGGGGGGCAAGAGACCCAGTACTTC. Translation gives CASSPNAAGGQETQYF.

The rearrangement links TRBV6-5 to TRBJ2-3; 8 bases map to TRBD2. The germline gives CDR1 MNHEY, CDR2 SVGAGI. The J segment lost 4 bases and the V segment lost 5 bases, leaving 5 bases of the junction unmatched. This CDR3 has 14 amino acids. The DNA for the CDR3 is TGTGCCAGCAGTCGCACGGGGGGGCCAGATACGCAGTATTTT. It encodes CASSRTGGPDTQYF.

The chain couples TRBV6-2 or TRBV6-3 to TRBJ2-5; TRBD1 might be the D (6 bases). The V gene's germline CDR1 is MNHEY and CDR2 SVGEGT. The CDR3 is 18 amino acids. Trimming removed 2 bases from V and 1 base from J, with 20 bases in between. CDR3: CASSYVLGGQPSQETQYF. The DNA of the CDR3 is TGTGCCAGCAGTTACGTCCTTGGGGGCCAACCCTCCCAAGAGACCCAGTACTTC.

V is TRBV28 and J is TRBJ1-2; 7 bases line up with TRBD1. CDR1 and CDR2 (germline): MDHEN, SYDVKM. J gave up 3 bases and V 1 base, and 11 bases lay outside the gene matches. The CDR3 runs to 17 residues. CDR3 sequence (DNA): TGTGCCAGCAGTTTATCACCCTCCAAGGGGGCCCACTATGGCTACACCTTC. Amino acids: CASSLSPSKGAHYGYTF.

This chain joins TRBV28 and TRBJ2-7; D may be TRBD2 (6 bases). The CDR3 contains 16 residues. V lost 1 base and J 0 bases, leaving 13 bases between the germline ends. The germline gives CDR1 MDHEN, CDR2 SYDVKM. CDR3 residues: CASSLFWGRSSYEQYF. CDR3 DNA sequence: TGTGCCAGCAGTTTATTCTGGGGGAGGAGCTCCTACGAGCAGTACTTC.

This rearrangement joins TRBV3-1 (or the pseudogene TRBV3-2) to TRBJ2-5; maybe TRBD2 (6 bases). Trimming took off 0 bases at V and 6 bases at J, with 14 bases between the two ends. The length of the CDR3 is 15 residues. Looked up from germline, CDR1 is LGHDT and CDR2 is YNNKEL (reference sequence). In DNA form, the CDR3 reads TGTGCCAGCAGCCAAGAGGCACCGGGACTCAAGACCCAGTACTTC. Translating gives CASSQEAPGLKTQYF.

The chain uses TRBV27 and TRBJ2-1; TRBD1 agrees at 9 bases. The CDR3 covers 13 residues. The V segment lost 8 bases and the J segment 6 bases; nucleotides outside the gene matches: 5. Germline lookup yields CDR1 MNHEY and CDR2 SMNVEV (reference sequence). Written as DNA, the CDR3 is TGTGCCAGCCGGGACAGGGCTTTCAATGAGCAGTTCTTC. Amino acid sequence: CASRDRAFNEQFF.

This chain connects TRBV5-4 to TRBJ2-2; 7 nucleotides line up with TRBD2. The CDR3 sequence is 15 residues long. Trimming at V came to 2 bases and at J to 4 bases, leaving 5 bases not matched to a gene. CDR1 and CDR2 from the germline V gene are SGHNT and YYREEE (reference sequence). CDR3 nucleotide sequence: TGTGCCAGCAGCTTTCTAGCGGCGTCCACCGGGGAGCTGTTTTTT. Amino acid sequence: CASSFLAASTGELFF.

As concerns this clone: Other DNA variants within this sample encode the same CDR3. The chain has TRBV29-1 and TRBJ1-5; 8 nucleotides align to TRBD1. Germline lookup yields CDR1 SQVTM and CDR2 ANQGSEA. This CDR3 region has 12 residues. Unmatched junction bases numbered 2, after V lost 6 bases and J lost 4 bases. CDR3: CSVGQANQPQHF. The CDR3 region has the DNA TGCAGCGTGGGACAGGCGAATCAGCCCCAGCATTTT.